This TCR beta chain stems from a study of blood T cell repertoires in COVID-19. Clones were sequenced by immunoSEQ multiplex PCR, and TCRdb holds only the in-frame ones, with some missing. The sample lists 68,000 or so clones, approximately 88% occurring once. V dropped 6 bases and J dropped 10 bases, with 16 bases sitting between them. Germline CDR1 and CDR2: MNHEY and SVGAGI. The CDR3 runs 14 residues. The source material was peripheral blood. This chain joins TRBV6-5 and TRBJ1-6; the D gene is possibly TRBD1 (5 bases). This TCR derives from a woman between 65 and 79 years old with acute or convalescent COVID-19. CDR3 sequence: CASSDFGTNSPLHF. The CDR3 bases are TGTGCCAGCAGCGATTTCGGGACTAACTCACCCCTCCACTTT.